Reported below is one T cell receptor beta chain. Its antigen is as yet unknown. The record originates from a study of OX40 agonist ivuxolimab in advanced cancers. Looking at the study overall: Across the patients, intravenous ivuxolimab was delivered every 2 weeks at 0.01 to 10 mg/kg. Allowance was made for prior anti-PD-1, anti-PD-L1 or anti-CTLA-4 therapy, and 35% to 40% had some.

Findings of the study overall: Clonal expansion was seen in CD4+ and CD8+ blood T cells by week 6 at 0.1 to 3.0 mg/kg.

The data were produced by immunoSEQ multiplex PCR, yet TCRdb's version contains in-frame clones alone and is incomplete. This sample has 72,000 or so clones, with roughly 90% found just once. Sequenced material: CD4+ or CD8+ T cells sorted from blood, taken in a trial of the OX40 agonist ivuxolimab. The sequence came from an adult with an advanced solid tumor such as melanoma, head and neck, liver or kidney cancer.

CDR3 sequence reads: CASTGTGGDNEQFF. The CDR3 nucleotides are TGTGCCAGCACTGGGACCGGGGGCGACAATGAGCAGTTCTTC. J is TRBJ2-1 and V is TRBV6-1; either TRBD1 or TRBD2 may fit D (6 bases each). Germline values: CDR1 MNHNS, CDR2 SASEGT. The ends were cut back, 7 bases at V and 5 bases at J, with 15 bases in the middle. The CDR3 is made up of 14 amino acids.